This T cell receptor beta chain was captured by sequencing in a study of response to subunit inactivated influenza vaccine. The germline V gene has CDR1 DFQATT and CDR2 SNEGSKA (reference sequence). The CDR3 loop spans 14 amino acids. V was shortened by 7 bases and J by 3 bases, with 19 bases between the two germline ends. TCRdb called the RT-PCR reads again in MiXCR, with one record for every CDR3 protein. The sample contains just under 550,000 distinct CDR3 sequences, approximately 22% of which appear only once. The data were also submitted as part of a second study, on T cells expressing NK-cell markers. This second report adds: UMI-tagged 5'RACE template switching yielded the TCR beta cDNA. In several donors, these clonotypes also led the CD3+CD56-NKG2C+ fraction.

The chain links TRBV20-1 to TRBJ2-7, with a weak D call TRBD1 (5 bases). The material sequenced was CD4+ T cells sorted from PBMCs, taken 11 to 12 days after vaccination. The clonotype comes from a man aged 50 to 60 who received an inactivated influenza vaccine. The CDR3 is CSGASARVVYEQYF. CDR3 DNA sequence: TGCAGTGGGGCGTCGGCCAGGGTTGTCTACGAGCAGTACTTC.